The 5 T cell receptor beta chains in this list originate from one sample, sequenced in a study of blood T cell repertoires in COVID-19. Measured with immunoSEQ multiplex PCR; TCRdb has only the in-frame clones, and not every one. The data show a few hundred thousand clones, roughly 84% seen once. Sequenced sample: PBMCs or T cells enriched from blood (not recorded which). These receptors came from a woman between 18 and 30 years old who had been exposed to COVID-19.

The chain links TRBV7-2 to TRBJ2-1; a possible D gene is TRBD1 (6 bases). This CDR3 has 16 amino acids. V was trimmed by 4 bases and J by 3 bases, leaving 16 bases between them. The germline V gene has CDR1 SGHTA and CDR2 FQGNSA. Written as DNA, the CDR3 is TGTGCCAGCAGCTCCCGCTCCGGGACAATCTACAATGAGCAGTTCTTC. The encoded protein is CASSSRSGTIYNEQFF.

The chain is built from TRBV19 and TRBJ2-2, with TRBD1 identical over 12 bases. Germline CDR1 and CDR2: LNHDA and SQIVND (reference sequence). The CDR3 contains 18 residues. J gave up 6 bases and V 5 bases, and 13 bases lay outside the gene matches. The CDR3, as DNA: TGTGCCAGTAGTTTTCGCTTATTTGGGACAGGGGGCTCCGGGGAGCTGTTTTTT. Its protein product is CASSFRLFGTGGSGELFF. The full variable domain, completed using reference TRBV19 and TRBJ2-2, is DGGITQSPKYLFRKEGQNVTLSCEQNLNHDAMYWYRQDPGQGLRLIYYSQIVNDFQKGDIAEGYSVSREKKESFPLTVTSAQKNPTAFYLCASSFRLFGTGGSGELFFGEGSRLTVL.

This chain links TRBV5-5 with TRBJ1-6, with unresolved D. The germline V gene has CDR1 SGHKS and CDR2 YYEKEE (reference sequence). V lost 3 bases and J lost 7, with 8 bases in between. The CDR3 contains 13 residues. The CDR3 nucleotides read TGTGCCAGCAGCTCGCTATTCAATTCACCCCTCCACTTT. Its protein product is CASSSLFNSPLHF.

This chain links TRBV28 with TRBJ2-1; TRBD1 is a possible D gene (5 bases). V was shortened by 2 bases and J by 0 bases, with 11 bases between the two germline ends. Germline assignment: CDR1 MDHEN and CDR2 SYDVKM. The CDR3 extends over 16 amino acids. CDR3 region: CASSLAGASSYNEQFF. DNA of the CDR3: TGTGCCAGCAGTTTAGCTGGGGCTAGCTCCTACAATGAGCAGTTCTTC. Full variable domain (outside the CDR3, taken from reference TRBV28 and TRBJ2-1): DVKVTQSSRYLVKRTGEKVFLECVQDMDHENMFWYRQDPGLGLRLIYFSYDVKMKEKGDIPEGYSVSREKKERFSLILESASTNQTSMYLCASSLAGASSYNEQFFGPGTRLTVL.

The V and J genes are TRBV28 and TRBJ1-4, with a weak D call TRBD1 (5 bases). V lost 3 bases to trimming and J lost 10 bases, with 18 bases between them. The CDR3 sequence is 15 residues long. The germline CDR1 and CDR2 sequences are MDHEN and SYDVKM. The CDR3 here is CASSFQTGHLGKLFF. CDR3 coding DNA: TGTGCCAGCAGTTTCCAGACCGGACACCTTGGAAAACTGTTTTTT.